Listed below are T cell receptor beta chains from one sample, sequenced in a study of CD8+ T cells in alopecia areata. Measured with immunoSEQ multiplex PCR; TCRdb has only the in-frame clones, and not every one. The sample records around 200,000 clones, under 60% being singletons. The sequencing used CD8+ T cells sorted from blood, collected at week 24, from a patient treated with tofacitinib. Receptors originate from a human donor with alopecia areata. The CDR3 runs from the conserved cysteine through the conserved F or W. D genes are given only for firm matches. Clone size appears in some rows only: once, few, many, or a class for an expanded clone.

CDR3 protein: CASSLRQFFNQPQHF
CDR3 DNA: TGTGCCAGCAGCCTCAGACAGTTTTTCAATCAGCCCCAGCATTTT
clone size: NA
D gene: NA
V gene: TRBV4-2
J gene: TRBJ1-5

CDR3 protein: CASSLRQGRYEQYF
CDR3 DNA: TGCGCCAGCAGCTTGCGACAGGGGCGCTACGAGCAGTACTTC
clone size: NA
D gene: TRBD1
V gene: TRBV5-1
J gene: TRBJ2-7

CDR3 protein: CASGLVPAVSGANVLTF
CDR3 DNA: TGTGCTAGTGGTTTGGTACCTGCGGTCTCTGGGGCCAACGTCCTGACTTTC
clone size: NA
D gene: NA
V gene: TRBV12-5
J gene: TRBJ2-6

CDR3 protein: CASSPWARGSLAKNIQYF
CDR3 DNA: TGTGCCAGCAGCCCCTGGGCACGCGGGAGTCTAGCCAAAAACATTCAGTACTTC
clone size: NA
D gene: TRBD2
V gene: TRBV7-3
J gene: TRBJ2-4

CDR3 protein: CASSYGQGEQFF
CDR3 DNA: TGTGCCAGCAGTTACGGACAGGGGGAGCAGTTCTTC
clone size: few
D gene: TRBD1
V gene: TRBV6-5
J gene: TRBJ2-1

CDR3 protein: CAWTGGKYTGELFF
CDR3 DNA: TGTGCCTGGACAGGGGGCAAGTACACCGGGGAGCTGTTTTTT
clone size: NA
D gene: TRBD1
V gene: TRBV30
J gene: TRBJ2-2

CDR3 protein: CASSHLAGSAEDGELFF
CDR3 DNA: TGCGCCAGCAGCCATCTAGCGGGGTCGGCCGAGGACGGGGAGCTGTTTTTT
clone size: NA
D gene: TRBD2
V gene: TRBV5-1
J gene: TRBJ2-2

CDR3 protein: CASNPDGNQPQHF
CDR3 DNA: TGTGCCAGCAACCCAGACGGCAATCAGCCCCAGCATTTT
clone size: NA
D gene: NA
V gene: TRBV6-6
J gene: TRBJ1-5

CDR3 protein: CASSPPGVGGPPDTQYF
CDR3 DNA: TGTGCCAGCAGCCCCCCCGGTGTCGGGGGGCCCCCAGATACGCAGTATTTT
clone size: NA
D gene: NA
V gene: TRBV7-6
J gene: TRBJ2-3

CDR3 protein: CSVPYSGELFF
CDR3 DNA: TGCAGCGTTCCTTACTCCGGGGAGCTGTTTTTT
clone size: few
D gene: NA
V gene: TRBV29-1
J gene: TRBJ2-2

CDR3 protein: CSVSSGEYNEQFF
CDR3 DNA: TGCAGCGTTTCTAGCGGAGAATACAATGAGCAGTTCTTC
clone size: few
D gene: TRBD2
V gene: TRBV29-1
J gene: TRBJ2-1

CDR3 protein: CASSLGFEQYF
CDR3 DNA: TGTGCCAGCAGCTTGGGGTTCGAGCAGTACTTC
clone size: NA
D gene: NA
V gene: TRBV5-6
J gene: TRBJ2-7

CDR3 protein: CASSTPRTTTTGELFF
CDR3 DNA: TGTGCCAGCAGCACCCCCCGGACTACCACAACCGGGGAGCTGTTTTTT
clone size: once
D gene: NA
V gene: TRBV13
J gene: TRBJ2-2

CDR3 protein: CASSADSFDYGYTF
CDR3 DNA: TGTGCCAGCAGCGCCGACAGTTTCGACTATGGCTACACCTTC
clone size: NA
D gene: NA
V gene: TRBV9
J gene: TRBJ1-2

CDR3 protein: CASSVAVPYNEQFF
CDR3 DNA: TGTGCCAGCAGCGTAGCGGTACCCTACAATGAGCAGTTCTTC
clone size: NA
D gene: NA
V gene: TRBV9
J gene: TRBJ2-1

CDR3 protein: CASSASGHQGYTF
CDR3 DNA: TGTGCCAGCAGCGCTTCCGGCCACCAGGGCTACACCTTC
clone size: NA
D gene: NA
V gene: TRBV9
J gene: TRBJ1-2

CDR3 protein: CASSEIAYTDTQYF
CDR3 DNA: TGCGCCAGCAGTGAGATAGCGTACACAGATACGCAGTATTTT
clone size: NA
D gene: NA
V gene: TRBV10-2
J gene: TRBJ2-3

CDR3 protein: CASSQGDTPGQIRETQYF
CDR3 DNA: TGCGCCAGCAGCCAAGGAGATACCCCCGGACAGATCCGGGAGACCCAGTACTTC
clone size: NA
D gene: NA
V gene: TRBV4-1
J gene: TRBJ2-5

CDR3 protein: CASSPRAVRPLGNQPQHF
CDR3 DNA: TGTGCCAGCTCACCACGGGCTGTGCGGCCGTTGGGCAATCAGCCCCAGCATTTT
clone size: few
D gene: NA
V gene: TRBV18
J gene: TRBJ1-5

CDR3 protein: CASSFGTGSAGELFF
CDR3 DNA: TGTGCCAGCAGCTTCGGGACAGGGTCAGCCGGGGAGCTGTTTTTT
clone size: few
D gene: TRBD1
V gene: TRBV5-6
J gene: TRBJ2-2

CDR3 protein: CASSLIGLAGGKLTGELFF
CDR3 DNA: TGCGCCAGCAGCTTGATCGGACTAGCGGGGGGAAAACTCACCGGGGAGCTGTTTTTT
clone size: NA
D gene: TRBD2
V gene: TRBV5-1
J gene: TRBJ2-2

CDR3 protein: CAWAGGNYGYTF
CDR3 DNA: TGTGCCTGGGCCGGGGGTAACTATGGCTACACCTTC
clone size: NA
D gene: NA
V gene: TRBV30
J gene: TRBJ1-2

CDR3 protein: CASSQDRGQPQHF
CDR3 DNA: TGCGCCAGCAGCCAAGATCGCGGCCAGCCCCAGCATTTT
clone size: NA
D gene: NA
V gene: TRBV4-1
J gene: TRBJ1-5

CDR3 protein: CASSRIGQGIADTQYF
CDR3 DNA: TGCGCCAGCAGCCGGATAGGACAGGGGATCGCAGATACGCAGTATTTT
clone size: few
D gene: TRBD1
V gene: TRBV4-1
J gene: TRBJ2-3

CDR3 protein: CASAGGSPLHF
CDR3 DNA: TGTGCCAGCGCGGGAGGATCACCCCTCCACTTT
clone size: NA
D gene: NA
V gene: TRBV6-6
J gene: TRBJ1-6

CDR3 protein: CASSQGVGRDSHYGYTF
CDR3 DNA: TGTGCCAGCAGCCAAGGAGTGGGCCGGGACAGCCACTATGGCTACACCTTC
clone size: NA
D gene: TRBD1
V gene: TRBV4-2
J gene: TRBJ1-2

CDR3 protein: CASSLDTGELFF
CDR3 DNA: TGTGCCAGCAGCTTAGATACCGGGGAGCTGTTTTTT
clone size: few
D gene: NA
V gene: TRBV7-9
J gene: TRBJ2-2

CDR3 protein: CASSVVQGNYGYTF
CDR3 DNA: TGTGCCAGCAGCGTAGTACAGGGCAACTATGGCTACACCTTC
clone size: NA
D gene: NA
V gene: TRBV9
J gene: TRBJ1-2

CDR3 protein: CASSAAGQGFTGELFF
CDR3 DNA: TGTGCCAGCAGCGCTGCGGGACAGGGTTTCACCGGGGAGCTGTTTTTT
clone size: NA
D gene: TRBD1
V gene: TRBV7-9
J gene: TRBJ2-2

CDR3 protein: CATIPPEGGSYEQYF
CDR3 DNA: TGTGCCACAATTCCCCCGGAGGGGGGTTCCTACGAGCAGTACTTC
clone size: few
D gene: NA
V gene: TRBV7-8
J gene: TRBJ2-7

CDR3 protein: CASSLRGTTSSYEQYF
CDR3 DNA: TGTGCCAGCAGCTTACGTGGGACTACAAGCTCCTACGAGCAGTACTTC
clone size: once
D gene: TRBD2
V gene: TRBV13
J gene: TRBJ2-7

CDR3 protein: CASSQDWGELFF
CDR3 DNA: TGTGCCAGCAGCCAAGATTGGGGGGAGCTGTTTTTT
clone size: NA
D gene: NA
V gene: TRBV14
J gene: TRBJ2-2

CDR3 protein: CSVRNREGEPYEQYF
CDR3 DNA: TGCAGCGTCCGCAACCGTGAAGGAGAACCCTACGAGCAGTACTTC
clone size: NA
D gene: NA
V gene: TRBV29-1
J gene: TRBJ2-7

CDR3 protein: CATRAYNTEAFF
CDR3 DNA: TGTGCCACCCGGGCCTATAACACTGAAGCTTTCTTT
clone size: NA
D gene: NA
V gene: TRBV2
J gene: TRBJ1-1

CDR3 protein: CASSQDRTAIQYF
CDR3 DNA: TGCGCCAGCAGCCAAGATCGAACAGCGATTCAGTACTTC
clone size: NA
D gene: NA
V gene: TRBV4-1
J gene: TRBJ2-4

CDR3 protein: CSVESSGYTF
CDR3 DNA: TGCAGCGTTGAAAGTTCTGGCTACACCTTC
clone size: once
D gene: NA
V gene: TRBV29-1
J gene: TRBJ1-2

CDR3 protein: CAQGENTGELFF
CDR3 DNA: TGTGCCCAGGGAGAGAACACCGGGGAGCTGTTTTTT
clone size: NA
D gene: NA
V gene: TRBV30
J gene: TRBJ2-2

CDR3 protein: CASSPGENTEAFF
CDR3 DNA: TGTGCCAGCAGCCCTGGGGAGAACACTGAAGCTTTCTTT
clone size: once
D gene: NA
V gene: TRBV5-6
J gene: TRBJ1-1

CDR3 protein: CASSEPGRSYEQYF
CDR3 DNA: TGTGCCAGCAGTGAACCGGGTCGCTCCTACGAGCAGTACTTC
clone size: few
D gene: NA
V gene: TRBV25-1
J gene: TRBJ2-7

CDR3 protein: CASSVSPDRVPEAFF
CDR3 DNA: TGTGCCAGCAGTGTCTCCCCGGACAGGGTGCCTGAAGCTTTCTTT
clone size: NA
D gene: TRBD1
V gene: TRBV2
J gene: TRBJ1-1

CDR3 protein: CASSPYRDRGRETQYF
CDR3 DNA: TGTGCCAGCAGTCCATACCGGGACAGGGGGCGAGAGACCCAGTACTTC
clone size: few
D gene: TRBD1
V gene: TRBV27
J gene: TRBJ2-5

CDR3 protein: CASSLVSGGKDNEQFF
CDR3 DNA: TGTGCCAGCAGCTTAGTATCAGGGGGCAAGGACAATGAGCAGTTCTTC
clone size: NA
D gene: TRBD1
V gene: TRBV7-9
J gene: TRBJ2-1

CDR3 protein: CASSQTQGANEQFF
CDR3 DNA: TGTGCCAGCAGTCAGACGCAGGGGGCTAATGAGCAGTTCTTC
clone size: NA
D gene: TRBD1
V gene: TRBV9
J gene: TRBJ2-1

CDR3 protein: CASSDGGQQTGANVLTF
CDR3 DNA: TGTGCCAGCAGTGATGGGGGACAGCAAACTGGGGCCAACGTCCTGACTTTC
clone size: NA
D gene: TRBD1
V gene: TRBV2
J gene: TRBJ2-6

CDR3 protein: CASSQDDPTGELFF
CDR3 DNA: TGCGCCAGCAGCCAAGATGACCCCACCGGGGAGCTGTTTTTT
clone size: NA
D gene: NA
V gene: TRBV4-1
J gene: TRBJ2-2

CDR3 protein: CASSSAEEQGARETQYF
CDR3 DNA: TGTGCCAGCAGCTCGGCTGAAGAACAGGGGGCAAGAGAGACCCAGTACTTC
clone size: few
D gene: TRBD1
V gene: TRBV11-2
J gene: TRBJ2-5

CDR3 protein: CASSPNYPNTGELFF
CDR3 DNA: TGTGCCAGCAGTCCCAATTACCCGAACACCGGGGAGCTGTTTTTT
clone size: NA
D gene: NA
V gene: TRBV6-1
J gene: TRBJ2-2

CDR3 protein: CASRAASEETQYF
CDR3 DNA: TGTGCCAGCAGAGCGGCGTCGGAAGAGACCCAGTACTTC
clone size: NA
D gene: NA
V gene: TRBV6-1
J gene: TRBJ2-5

CDR3 protein: CSVRRDSDRANTEAFF
CDR3 DNA: TGCAGCGTTCGGCGGGACTCCGACCGGGCGAACACTGAAGCTTTCTTT
clone size: NA
D gene: NA
V gene: TRBV29-1
J gene: TRBJ1-1

CDR3 protein: CARRGESGELFF
CDR3 DNA: TGTGCCAGAAGGGGGGAAAGCGGGGAGCTGTTTTTT
clone size: NA
D gene: NA
V gene: TRBV2
J gene: TRBJ2-2

CDR3 protein: CASSPTAGSPLHF
CDR3 DNA: TGTGCCAGCAGCCCAACAGCGGGTTCACCCCTCCACTTT
clone size: NA
D gene: NA
V gene: TRBV14
J gene: TRBJ1-6

CDR3 protein: CASSVLNTEAFF
CDR3 DNA: TGTGCCAGCAGCGTACTTAACACTGAAGCTTTCTTT
clone size: NA
D gene: NA
V gene: TRBV9
J gene: TRBJ1-1

CDR3 protein: CASSTWDYYNEQFF
CDR3 DNA: TGTGCCAGCAGCACGTGGGACTACTACAATGAGCAGTTCTTC
clone size: NA
D gene: TRBD2
V gene: TRBV11-1
J gene: TRBJ2-1

CDR3 protein: CASSIGGDQPQHF
CDR3 DNA: TGTGCCAGTAGTATAGGTGGGGATCAGCCCCAGCATTTT
clone size: few
D gene: NA
V gene: TRBV19
J gene: TRBJ1-5

CDR3 protein: CSVEETESWRQYF
CDR3 DNA: TGCAGCGTTGAAGAGACTGAATCCTGGAGGCAGTACTTC
clone size: NA
D gene: NA
V gene: TRBV29-1
J gene: TRBJ2-7

CDR3 protein: CASSSISGEQYF
CDR3 DNA: TGTGCCAGCAGCTCCATATCAGGGGAGCAGTACTTC
clone size: NA
D gene: NA
V gene: TRBV13
J gene: TRBJ2-7

CDR3 protein: CASSTGRATYEQYF
CDR3 DNA: TGTGCCAGCAGTACCGGCAGGGCTACCTACGAGCAGTACTTC
clone size: few
D gene: NA
V gene: TRBV6-5
J gene: TRBJ2-7

CDR3 protein: CASSLIGTGELFF
CDR3 DNA: TGTGCCAGCAGTTTGATCGGAACCGGGGAGCTGTTTTTT
clone size: NA
D gene: NA
V gene: TRBV28
J gene: TRBJ2-2